This is a list of T cell receptor beta chains from one sample in a study of regulatory T cells in long-lasting Graves disease. A single record per CDR3 protein comes from TCRdb applying MiXCR to the multiplex PCR reads. The data contain a few hundred thousand distinct CDR3 sequences, approximately 15% of them seen just once; the ten biggest clones take up approximately 17%. These data were likewise used in another study, on T cells in Graves' hyperthyroidism and ophthalmopathy.

The sequencing here drew on peripheral blood mononuclear cells (PBMCs), taken at new diagnosis, from a patient treated with antithyroid drugs. The receptors were sampled from a woman aged 50 to 60 with Graves disease. Both conserved end residues are part of each CDR3. The D gene is left open where the match is weak. For some rows the clone size is stated as once, few or many, or as a class when expanded; others skip it.

abundance	v_gene	j_gene	d_gene	CDR3nt	CDR3aa
NA	TRBV4-1	TRBJ2-2	TRBD1	TGCGCCAGCAGCCAAGGACAGGGGGCGACCGGGGAGCTGTTTTTT	CASSQGQGATGELFF
few	TRBV6-2/TRBV6-3	TRBJ2-7	NA	TGTGCCAGCAGCCCCTGGGTGAGCAGCTACGAGCAGTACTTC	CASSPWVSSYEQYF
many	TRBV7-9	TRBJ2-7	NA	TGTGCCAGCAGCTCACTCGGGGGATCCTACGAGCAGTACTTC	CASSSLGGSYEQYF
NA	TRBV6-1	TRBJ2-7	NA	TGTGCCAGCAGCCGCCCGGATGCCTCGGCCTACGAGCAGTACTTC	CASSRPDASAYEQYF
NA	TRBV6-1	TRBJ2-3	TRBD2	TGTGCCAGCAGTGGGAATAGCGGGGGGATAGATACGCAGTATTTT	CASSGNSGGIDTQYF
many	TRBV20-1	TRBJ2-1	TRBD2	TGCAGTGCTAGAGATGGGAGAAGCGGGAGTTACAATGAGCAGTTCTTC	CSARDGRSGSYNEQFF
few	TRBV9	TRBJ2-1	TRBD2	TGTGCCAGCAGCCCTACTAGCGGGAGGAACAATGAGCAGTTCTTC	CASSPTSGRNNEQFF
many	TRBV20-1	TRBJ2-5	NA	TGCAGTGCAGGGGCAGGACGAGAGACCCAGTACTTC	CSAGAGRETQYF
NA	TRBV18	TRBJ2-4	NA	TGTGCCAGCTCACCTGAGGTGGGGGGAAACATTCAGTACTTC	CASSPEVGGNIQYF
NA	TRBV29-1	TRBJ2-1	TRBD2	TGCAGCGTTGAAGGGACTAGCGCCGATTACAATGAGCAGTTCTTC	CSVEGTSADYNEQFF
many	TRBV7-6	TRBJ2-5	NA	TGTGCCAGCAGCTCGCTAGGGTACCAAGAGACCCAGTACTTC	CASSSLGYQETQYF
NA	TRBV19	TRBJ2-6	NA	TGTGCCAGTAGTATACGGAGGGGCGCTGGGGCCAACGTCCTGACTTTC	CASSIRRGAGANVLTF
NA	TRBV19	TRBJ1-1	NA	TGTGCCAGTACTCCCGGGGGGGGGAACACTGAAGCTTTCTTT	CASTPGGGNTEAFF
few	TRBV6-1	TRBJ2-6	NA	TGTGCCTGCAGTAACGCAGGGGCTGGGGCCAACGTCCTGACTTTC	CACSNAGAGANVLTF
few	TRBV27	TRBJ2-3	NA	TGTGCCAGCAGTAAGGATTGGGGCACAGATACGCAGTATTTT	CASSKDWGTDTQYF
few	TRBV6-2/TRBV6-3	TRBJ2-3	TRBD2	TGTGCCAGCAGTTACTCTGCGGGAGGGCTGACAGATACGCAGTATTTT	CASSYSAGGLTDTQYF
few	TRBV29-1	TRBJ1-3	NA	TGCAGCGTTCACGATAGACTGAACTCTGGAAACACCATATATTTT	CSVHDRLNSGNTIYF
many	TRBV3-1	TRBJ2-5	NA	TGTGCCAGCAGCTTGCGGGGGCGGGTCCGACAAGAGACCCAGTACTTC	CASSLRGRVRQETQYF
NA	TRBV28	TRBJ2-5	NA	TGTGCCAGCAGTTTATTTGTGGGGCCACAAGAGACCCAGTACTTC	CASSLFVGPQETQYF
many	TRBV28	TRBJ1-5	NA	TGTGCCAGCAGCCCGAATTACCACGGGATGTTTAGCAATCAGCCCCAGCATTTT	CASSPNYHGMFSNQPQHF
once	TRBV5-1	TRBJ2-2	TRBD2	TGCGCCAGCAGCTCCGTAGCGGGAGGGCCCAACACCGGGGAGCTGTTTTTT	CASSSVAGGPNTGELFF
NA	TRBV6-2/TRBV6-3	TRBJ1-1	NA	TGTGCCAGCAAGAAGGCCAACACTGAAGCTTTCTTT	CASKKANTEAFF
NA	TRBV7-9	TRBJ2-5	NA	TGTGGCAGCAGCTTAGACGGAGGATTCATCGAGACCCGGTACTTC	CGSSLDGGFIETRYF
many	TRBV20-1	TRBJ2-3	TRBD1	TGCAGTGCTACCAGGCGGGGGACAGGGATCGCAGATACGCAGTATTTT	CSATRRGTGIADTQYF
NA	TRBV13	TRBJ1-2	TRBD1	TGTGCCAGCAGCTTAGGCCGGGCAGGGGGCGTTAGGTCGAGTGGCTACACCTTC	CASSLGRAGGVRSSGYTF
many	TRBV12-3/TRBV12-4	TRBJ2-3	TRBD2	TGTGCCAGCAGTTTGCAACTAGCGGGAGGCTCGGATACGCAGTATTTT	CASSLQLAGGSDTQYF
NA	TRBV7-8	TRBJ2-2	NA	TGTGCCAGCAGTTCCAGGGACCGATCCACCGGGGAGCTGTTTTTT	CASSSRDRSTGELFF
few	TRBV20-1	TRBJ2-4	NA	TGCAGTGCTAGAGGAGGCAGGACACCCAACAACATTCAGTACTTC	CSARGGRTPNNIQYF
many	TRBV28	TRBJ2-7	NA	TGTGCCAGCAGTCCCCCGGTGCGGGATCGGTCGTACTTC	CASSPPVRDRSYF
NA	TRBV7-6	TRBJ1-3	NA	TGTGCCAGCAGCCAGGGAGGGGTATCTGGAAACACCATATATTTT	CASSQGGVSGNTIYF
many	TRBV7-2	TRBJ1-2	NA	TGTGCCAGCGGAGCTAACTATGGCTACACCTTC	CASGANYGYTF
many	TRBV27	TRBJ2-7	NA	TGTGCCAGCAGTCCGCTTTTTGGCAGGGTACAAAACGACAGGCCCTGCGAGCAGTACTTC	CASSPLFGRVQNDRPCEQYF
few	TRBV5-4	TRBJ2-3	NA	TGTGCCAGCAGCCTCGGAGGACCGGGGCCAGATACGCAGTATTTT	CASSLGGPGPDTQYF
few	TRBV5-1	TRBJ2-1	TRBD2	TGCGCCAGCAGCTCTCTAAGCGGGAACAATGAGCAGTTCTTC	CASSSLSGNNEQFF
few	TRBV7-6	TRBJ1-4	NA	TGTGCCAGCAGCCCGTCTCAACATCATGCAACTAATGAAAAACTGTTTTTT	CASSPSQHHATNEKLFF
NA	TRBV29-1	TRBJ2-7	NA	TGCAGCGTTGATTTAGCGGACTCCTACGAGCAGTACTTC	CSVDLADSYEQYF
NA	TRBV7-9	TRBJ1-1	NA	TGTGCCAGCAGCCCGGGGACAATGAACACTGAAGCTTTCTTT	CASSPGTMNTEAFF
many	TRBV20-1	TRBJ2-1	NA	TGCAGTGCTAGATCGGTAGAGGGCAATGAGCAGTTCTTC	CSARSVEGNEQFF
once	TRBV12-3/TRBV12-4	TRBJ2-1	NA	TGTGCCGGCAGTTTTAAAACGTCCTTCACGACTCGGAATGAGCAGTTCTTC	CAGSFKTSFTTRNEQFF
NA	TRBV3-1	TRBJ2-1	TRBD2	TGTGCCAGCAGCCAAGTTGCTAGCGGGAGGAATGAGCAGTTCTTC	CASSQVASGRNEQFF
few	TRBV20-1	TRBJ2-2	NA	TGCAGTGCCCCGGGACAAAACACCGGGGAGCTGTTTTTT	CSAPGQNTGELFF
NA	TRBV20-1	TRBJ2-1	NA	TGCAGTGCTAGTGGCGAAGAGAGCTCCTACAATGAGCAGTTCTTC	CSASGEESSYNEQFF
many	TRBV28	TRBJ1-5	NA	TGTGCCAGCAGTCCAGGCATTTGGAGCAATCAGCCCCAGCATTTT	CASSPGIWSNQPQHF
few	TRBV30	TRBJ1-4	NA	TGTGCCTGGAGTGACAGGGAGGTTGAAAAACTGTTTTTT	CAWSDREVEKLFF